Listed below are T cell receptor beta chains from one sample, sequenced in a study of shared clonotypes between healthy human individuals. Assay used: immunoSEQ multiplex PCR; TCRdb lists only in-frame clones, some missing. Among about 2 million clones, about 95% were seen once, and the ten largest hold 0.13%. The sample taken for sequencing was naive CD4+ T cells sorted from blood. The source is a man aged 18 to 30 in good health. Each CDR3 is given with its conserved first and last residue. The D gene is left open where the match is weak. Rows may omit the clone size; those that give it use once, few, many or a size class.

clone size	V gene	D gene	J gene	CDR3 protein	CDR3 DNA
-	TRBV2	TRBD1	TRBJ2-3	CASSGQGPSTDTQYF	TGTGCCAGCAGTGGACAGGGTCCTAGCACAGATACGCAGTATTTT
-	TRBV4-3	TRBD2	TRBJ2-2	CASSQQSGLAGVGELFF	TGCGCCAGCAGCCAACAGTCGGGACTAGCGGGAGTTGGGGAGCTGTTTTTT
-	TRBV5-1	TRBD2	TRBJ2-5	CASSAGLAGGQETQYF	TGCGCCAGCAGCGCGGGACTAGCGGGGGGGCAAGAGACCCAGTACTTC
-	TRBV28	-	TRBJ1-5	CASSLSGQFNQPQHF	TGTGCCAGCAGTTTATCTGGACAGTTCAATCAGCCCCAGCATTTT
-	TRBV18	TRBD2	TRBJ2-1	CASSPPLAVNNNEQFF	TGTGCCAGCTCACCCCCTCTAGCGGTGAATAACAATGAGCAGTTCTTC
-	TRBV6-5	TRBD1	TRBJ2-7	CASRRGQGAYEQYF	TGTGCCAGCAGACGAGGACAGGGGGCCTACGAGCAGTACTTC
-	TRBV12-5	TRBD2	TRBJ2-5	CASGQPGGGQETQYF	TGTGCTAGTGGTCAACCTGGGGGGGGCCAAGAGACCCAGTACTTC
-	TRBV30	-	TRBJ2-2	CAWSALSTGELFF	TGTGCCTGGAGTGCACTAAGTACCGGGGAGCTGTTTTTT
-	TRBV19	-	TRBJ1-1	CASTLNAGANTEAFF	TGTGCCAGTACCCTGAATGCGGGGGCGAACACTGAAGCTTTCTTT
-	TRBV5-4	-	TRBJ2-7	CASSNPYDRTITYEQYF	TGTGCCAGCAGTAACCCTTACGACAGAACGATAACCTACGAGCAGTACTTC
once	TRBV29-1	-	TRBJ1-1	CSVAQTENTEAFF	TGCAGCGTTGCCCAGACAGAGAACACTGAAGCTTTCTTT
once	TRBV29-1	-	TRBJ1-2	CSVVEIYGYTF	TGCAGCGTTGTGGAAATCTATGGCTACACCTTC
-	TRBV7-2	TRBD2	TRBJ2-1	CASSLRRDRRLAGVNEQFF	TGTGCCAGCAGTTTAAGAAGAGACAGACGACTAGCGGGAGTTAATGAGCAGTTCTTC
-	TRBV4-2	-	TRBJ2-7	CASSLGWDMGDEQYF	TGTGCCAGCAGCTTAGGTTGGGACATGGGGGACGAGCAGTACTTC
-	TRBV7-3	TRBD1	TRBJ2-5	CASSLTLGTGKETQYF	TGTGCCAGCAGCTTAACGCTAGGGACAGGGAAAGAGACCCAGTACTTC
-	TRBV6-5	-	TRBJ1-1	CASRRRGMNTEAFF	TGTGCCAGCAGACGAAGAGGCATGAACACTGAAGCTTTCTTT
-	TRBV27	-	TRBJ2-1	CARHWGQLF	TGTGCCAGACATTGGGGTCAACTCTTC
-	TRBV2	TRBD1	TRBJ2-7	CASSADRVDEQYF	TGTGCCAGCAGTGCAGACAGGGTCGACGAGCAGTACTTC
-	TRBV5-1	TRBD2	TRBJ2-5	CASAVTPGLAYETQYF	TGCGCCAGCGCCGTAACGCCGGGACTAGCGTACGAGACCCAGTACTTC
-	TRBV2	TRBD1	TRBJ1-6	CATLLGQGYSPLHF	TGTGCCACTCTCTTAGGACAGGGGTACTCACCCCTCCACTTT
-	TRBV11-2	TRBD1	TRBJ2-3	CASSDSRGDTQYF	TGTGCCAGCAGCGACTCCAGGGGGGATACGCAGTATTTT
-	TRBV9	-	TRBJ2-5	CASSVDAGGETQYF	TGTGCCAGCAGCGTAGACGCCGGTGGGGAGACCCAGTACTTC
-	TRBV25-1	TRBD1	TRBJ1-4	CASNGQAPGNEKLFF	TGTGCCAGCAACGGACAGGCGCCGGGTAATGAAAAACTGTTTTTT
-	TRBV5-4	TRBD2	TRBJ2-1	CASSQPGLAANEQFF	TGTGCCAGCAGCCAACCGGGACTAGCGGCCAATGAGCAGTTCTTC
-	TRBV10-3	-	TRBJ1-2	CAISGGDGYTF	TGTGCCATCAGTGGGGGGGATGGCTACACCTTC
-	TRBV7-2	-	TRBJ2-3	CASSLGGLGDTQYF	TGTGCCAGCAGCTTGGGGGGGCTAGGAGATACGCAGTATTTT
many	TRBV18	TRBD1	TRBJ1-1	CASSATGGVNTEAFF	TGTGCCAGCTCAGCCACAGGGGGAGTAAACACTGAAGCTTTCTTT
-	TRBV5-1	-	TRBJ1-4	CASRQVAGANEKLFF	TGCGCCAGCAGACAAGTGGCGGGTGCTAATGAAAAACTGTTTTTT
once	TRBV2	-	TRBJ2-1	CASISYSRTYNEQFF	TGTGCCAGCATATCTTACAGCCGGACCTACAATGAGCAGTTCTTC